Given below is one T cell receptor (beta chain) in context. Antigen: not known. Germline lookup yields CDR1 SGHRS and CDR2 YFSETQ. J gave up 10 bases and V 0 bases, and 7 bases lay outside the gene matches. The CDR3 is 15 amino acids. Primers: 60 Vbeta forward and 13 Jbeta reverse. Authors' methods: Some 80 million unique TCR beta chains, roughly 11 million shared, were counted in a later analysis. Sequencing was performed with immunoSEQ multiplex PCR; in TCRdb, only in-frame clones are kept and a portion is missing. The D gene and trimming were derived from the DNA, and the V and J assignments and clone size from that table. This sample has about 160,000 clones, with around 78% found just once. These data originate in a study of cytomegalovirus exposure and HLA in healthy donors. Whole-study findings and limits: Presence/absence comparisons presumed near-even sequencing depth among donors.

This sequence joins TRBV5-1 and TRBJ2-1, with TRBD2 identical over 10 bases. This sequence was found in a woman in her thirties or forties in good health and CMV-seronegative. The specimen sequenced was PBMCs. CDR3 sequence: CASSLVTSGNSEQFF. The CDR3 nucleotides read TGCGCCAGCAGCTTGGTAACTAGCGGGAACTCAGAGCAGTTCTTC.